The rows below give T cell receptor beta chains drawn from one sample of a study of blood T cells in healthy people across ages. TCRdb processed the 5' RACE reads anew with MiXCR; each CDR3 protein has one entry. The sample consists of some 900,000 distinct CDR3 sequences, approximately 49% of them appearing once. Input material: blood. These receptors all come from a man younger than 40 in good health. Both conserved end residues are part of each CDR3. The D gene is left open where the match is weak. Clone size is not always given. Where it is, it says once, few, many or a class for expanded clones.

J gene,clone size,V gene,CDR3 length,D gene,CDR3 DNA,CDR3 protein
TRBJ2-4,-,TRBV29-1,15,-,TGCAGCGTTGGGGGGGACGGAGACGATATGGACATTCAGTACTTC,CSVGGDGDDMDIQYF
TRBJ2-3,-,TRBV9,15,TRBD2,TGTGTCAGCAGCGTAATTGGACTAGCGGGGGATACGCAGTATTTT,CVSSVIGLAGDTQYF
TRBJ2-2,-,TRBV6-1,15,TRBD2,TGTGCCAGCAGACTAGCGGGGGATAGAACCGGGGAGCTGTTTTTT,CASRLAGDRTGELFF
TRBJ2-7,-,TRBV30,13,-,TGTGCCTTGGGGTCCCGACCTACTTACGAGCAGTACTTC,CALGSRPTYEQYF
TRBJ2-3,few,TRBV20-1,14,TRBD2,TGCAGTGCTGCAAGCGGGGTATTCACAGATACGCAGTATTTT,CSAASGVFTDTQYF
TRBJ2-7,-,TRBV3-1,14,-,TGTGCCAGCAGCCCCGGACGTGCCACCTACGAGCAGTACTTC,CASSPGRATYEQYF
TRBJ1-1,many,TRBV6-2/TRBV6-3,16,-,TGTGCCAGCAGTTACTTGAAGGGCAGGCGGAACACTGAAGCTTTCTTT,CASSYLKGRRNTEAFF
TRBJ2-3,few,TRBV18,15,TRBD2,TGTGCCAGCGGTAGCCAGCGGGGGGACACAGATACGCAGTATTTT,CASGSQRGDTDTQYF
TRBJ2-7,-,TRBV10-3,12,-,TGTGCCATTCAGGACATCCACTACGAGCAGTACTTC,CAIQDIHYEQYF
TRBJ2-7,-,TRBV21-1,15,-,TGTGCCAGCAGCAAGCATGGTAGGAGCTCCTACGAGCAGTACTTC,CASSKHGRSSYEQYF
TRBJ2-7,-,TRBV3-1,13,-,TGTGCCAGCAGCCAATATCCTGCCGACGAGCAGTACTTC,CASSQYPADEQYF
TRBJ2-3,few,TRBV21-1,17,-,TGTGCCAGCCTGACAGTCATCATAACGGCTAGCACAGATACGCAGTATTTT,CASLTVIITASTDTQYF
TRBJ2-1,-,TRBV20-1,16,TRBD2,TGCAGTGCGCCACTTTCTAGCGGGGGGGCCTACAATGAGCAGTTCTTC,CSAPLSSGGAYNEQFF
TRBJ2-5,-,TRBV2,12,TRBD1,TGTGCCAGTCGGACAGGACAGTGGGAGCAGTACTTC,CASRTGQWEQYF
TRBJ1-2,-,TRBV21-1,14,-,TGTGCCAGCAGCAAGGGACAGATTATCTATGGCTACACCTTC,CASSKGQIIYGYTF
TRBJ2-4,few,TRBV24-1,13,-,TGTGCCACCAGGGACGGTGACAAAAACATTCAGTACTTC,CATRDGDKNIQYF
TRBJ2-3,few,TRBV12-3/TRBV12-4,16,TRBD2,TGTGCCAGCAGTTTTCCCCTAGCGGGGGGTGCAGATACGCAGTATTTT,CASSFPLAGGADTQYF
TRBJ1-1,many,TRBV4-1,18,TRBD1,TGCGCCAGCAGCCCCCGTCCCACAGGGGAATATACGAACACTGAAGCTTTCTTT,CASSPRPTGEYTNTEAFF
TRBJ2-2,-,TRBV6-2/TRBV6-3,15,TRBD1,TGTGCCAGCAACCGGGACAGGGTTGACACCGGGGAGCTGTTTTTT,CASNRDRVDTGELFF
TRBJ1-2,few,TRBV3-1,13,-,TGTGCCAGCAGCAGACCTTTTAACTATGGCTACACCTTC,CASSRPFNYGYTF
TRBJ2-5,-,TRBV5-1,14,TRBD2,TGCGTCAGCAGCCCACTAGCGACCCAAGAGACCCAGTACTTC,CVSSPLATQETQYF
TRBJ2-7,many,TRBV10-3,12,TRBD1,TGTGCCGTCCAGGGGGCTTCCTACGAGCAGTACTTC,CAVQGASYEQYF
TRBJ1-2,-,TRBV7-2,14,-,TGTGCCAGCAGCTTAGGACAGTCCCGCTATGGCTACACCTTC,CASSLGQSRYGYTF
TRBJ2-4,few,TRBV27,14,-,TGTGCCAGCAGTGATGGAGAAGCCAAAAACATTCAGTACTTC,CASSDGEAKNIQYF
TRBJ2-7,few,TRBV28,15,TRBD2,TGTGCCAGCAGTCCTAGCGGGTTGAGCTCCTACGAGCAGTACTTC,CASSPSGLSSYEQYF
TRBJ1-5,few,TRBV25-1,13,-,TGTGCCAGCAGCGGAGGGGATCGTCAGCCCCAGCATTTT,CASSGGDRQPQHF
TRBJ2-2,-,TRBV5-1,16,-,TGCGCCAGCAGCTCTCAAGTAAACGCGAACACCGGGGAGCTGTTTTTT,CASSSQVNANTGELFF
TRBJ1-5,-,TRBV24-1,16,-,TGTGCCACCAGTGATTCCTCCGGCTATAGCAATCAGCCCCAGCATTTT,CATSDSSGYSNQPQHF
TRBJ1-2,-,TRBV28,15,TRBD1,TGTGCCAGCAGTCCGGGGACAGGGGATGACTATGGCTACACCTTC,CASSPGTGDDYGYTF
TRBJ2-5,few,TRBV6-5,13,-,TGTGCCAGCAGTTACTCGAGGGGAGAGACCCAGTACTTC,CASSYSRGETQYF
TRBJ2-7,-,TRBV24-1,16,-,TGTGCCACCAGTGATTTGGAGGGAGTGGGCTACAATGAGCAGTACTTC,CATSDLEGVGYNEQYF
TRBJ2-1,few,TRBV7-2,15,TRBD1,TGTGCCAGCAGCTTAGGGACAGGGGAATACAATGAGCAGTTCTTC,CASSLGTGEYNEQFF
TRBJ1-6,few,TRBV7-2,13,-,TGTGCCAGCAGCTGGGGATTGGAATCACCCCTCCACTTT,CASSWGLESPLHF
TRBJ1-2,-,TRBV4-1,16,-,TGCGCCAGCAGCCAAGACCGGGCCGCGGGTTTGGGTGGCTACACCTTC,CASSQDRAAGLGGYTF
TRBJ1-2,once,TRBV15,14,TRBD1,TGTGCCACCAGCTTGGACAGGGTTAACTATGGCTACACCTTC,CATSLDRVNYGYTF
TRBJ2-7,-,TRBV12-3/TRBV12-4,14,TRBD1,TGTGCCAGCAGTTTAGCTGGGACAGTAAGCGAGCAGTACTTC,CASSLAGTVSEQYF
TRBJ2-5,few,TRBV15,12,-,TGTGCCACTCAAGACAGTGAAGAGACCCAGTACTTC,CATQDSEETQYF
TRBJ1-4,-,TRBV6-5,15,-,TGTGCCAGCAGTCCTTCGGCAGCAACTAATGAAAAACTGTTTTTT,CASSPSAATNEKLFF
TRBJ2-5,-,TRBV2,15,TRBD2,TGTGCCAGCAGCGCAAGGACTAGCGGGAAAGAGACCCAGTACTTC,CASSARTSGKETQYF
TRBJ2-7,-,TRBV7-2,16,-,TGTGCCAGCAGCTTAGTGGGCGGGGTAGACCGGTTCGAGCAGTACTTC,CASSLVGGVDRFEQYF
TRBJ1-2,-,TRBV30,13,-,TGTGCCTGGTACTCAGAGGCTTACTATGGCTACACCTTC,CAWYSEAYYGYTF
TRBJ2-5,-,TRBV24-1,15,-,TGTGCCATCAGTGATTCGGGACGGCTGCAAGAGACCCAGTACTTC,CAISDSGRLQETQYF
TRBJ2-7,-,TRBV4-1,15,TRBD1,TGCGCCAGCAGCCGAGGACAGGGGGCTATCCACGAGCAGTACTTC,CASSRGQGAIHEQYF
TRBJ2-5,-,TRBV4-2,17,TRBD2,TGTGCCAGCAGCCAAGAAGGGTTGGGACTAGCAGGCGAGACCCAGTACTTC,CASSQEGLGLAGETQYF
TRBJ2-3,-,TRBV20-1,16,TRBD1,TGCAGTGCTAGCATTCCCAGGGGGCTGGCAAGGGATACGCAGTATTTT,CSASIPRGLARDTQYF
TRBJ1-5,few,TRBV7-2,15,-,TGTGCTAGCAGCCGGACAGCTTATAGCAATCAGCCCCAGCATTTT,CASSRTAYSNQPQHF
TRBJ1-5,once,TRBV15,15,-,TGTGCCACCAGCAGAGATAGTACACCTAATCAGCCCCAGCATTTT,CATSRDSTPNQPQHF
TRBJ2-5,-,TRBV5-1,14,-,TGCGCCAGCGTGGACGTGCCCCGATCGGAGACCCAGTACTTC,CASVDVPRSETQYF
TRBJ2-1,-,TRBV12-5,14,-,TGTGCTAGTGGATCGACTAGTCCTTATAGTGAGCAGTTCTTC,CASGSTSPYSEQFF
TRBJ2-7,-,TRBV4-2,13,-,TGTGCCAGCAGCCAAGAGTTAGCCCCCGAGCAGTACTTC,CASSQELAPEQYF
TRBJ1-2,-,TRBV4-1,15,-,TGCGCCAGCAGCCAAGTAGTCACGGATAACTATGGCTACACCTTC,CASSQVVTDNYGYTF
TRBJ2-7,-,TRBV12-3/TRBV12-4,12,-,TGTGCCAGCAGTCCGGGACGGGGAAAGGAGTACTTC,CASSPGRGKEYF
TRBJ2-7,few,TRBV4-2,17,-,TGTGCCAGCAGCCACACCTTAGGAGCCGCTAGCTCCTACGAGCAGTACTTC,CASSHTLGAASSYEQYF